The clone carrying this TCR beta chain was detected ten times or more. The sample is drawn from a study of identical twins. TCRdb itself ran the 5' RACE reads through MiXCR, one entry per CDR3 protein. The sample shows under 500,000 distinct CDR3 sequences, 13% to 15% of them seen only once. Germline V lookup: CDR1 LGHDT, CDR2 YNNKEL (reference sequence). V lost 4 bases and J lost 7, with 11 bases in between. This CDR3 is built from 13 residues. The data were also submitted as part of a second study, on yellow fever vaccine responses in identical twins. That investigation notes: Among the twins, the vaccine T cell response reportedly seemed partly convergent and partly personalized.

The gene calls are TRBV3-1 and TRBJ1-3, with D hard to call. Sequenced sample: CD4+ T cells sorted from blood. The origin of this receptor is a woman aged 18-29 years in good health. CDR3 DNA sequence: TGTGCCAGCAGCCCCTGGTCCCCGAACACCATATATTTT. This gives the protein CASSPWSPNTIYF.